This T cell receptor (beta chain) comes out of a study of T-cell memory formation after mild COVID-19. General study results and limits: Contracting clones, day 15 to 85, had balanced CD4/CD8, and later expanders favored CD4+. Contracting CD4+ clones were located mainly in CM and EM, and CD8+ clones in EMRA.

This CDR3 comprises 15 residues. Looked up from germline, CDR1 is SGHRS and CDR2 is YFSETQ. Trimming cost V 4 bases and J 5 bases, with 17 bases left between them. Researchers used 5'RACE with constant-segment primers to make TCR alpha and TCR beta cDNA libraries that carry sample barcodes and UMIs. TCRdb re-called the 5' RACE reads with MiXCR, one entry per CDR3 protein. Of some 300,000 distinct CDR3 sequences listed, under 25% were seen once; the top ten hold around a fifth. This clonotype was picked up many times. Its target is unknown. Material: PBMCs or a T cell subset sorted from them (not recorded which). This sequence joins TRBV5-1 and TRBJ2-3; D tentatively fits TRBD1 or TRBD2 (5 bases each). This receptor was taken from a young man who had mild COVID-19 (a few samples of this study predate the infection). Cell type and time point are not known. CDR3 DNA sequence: TGCGCCAGCAGCCCCGGGACGGGTGCTGTAGATACGCAGTATTTT. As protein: CASSPGTGAVDTQYF.